This T cell receptor beta chain derives from a study of T-cell memory formation after mild COVID-19. The study, taken as a whole, reports: Memory cells collected pre-infection included some clones that later responded, suggesting cross-reactive memory joined. Mainly in CM and EM were contracting CD4+ clones; CD8+ were in EMRA.

5'RACE primed from the constant segment yielded TCR alpha and TCR beta cDNA libraries bearing sample barcodes and UMIs. TCRdb redid the calling of the 5' RACE reads with MiXCR, one entry per CDR3 protein. The table shows around 410,000 distinct CDR3 sequences, with 23% occurring only once. This clonotype was recorded a few times. What it recognizes is unknown. Germline trimming cut 7 bases from V and 3 bases from J; bases unmatched to any gene: 9. This CDR3 is 13 amino acids long. Germline lookup yields CDR1 DFQATT and CDR2 SNEGSKA (reference sequence). The J gene is TRBJ2-7, the V gene TRBV20-1, with 7 bases aligning to TRBD2. This clonotype originated in an adult woman who had mild COVID-19 (a few samples of this study predate the infection). Cell type and time point are not known. Sequencing was carried out using PBMCs or a T cell subset sorted from them (not recorded which). CDR3 in DNA: TGCAGTGTTCTGCCGACTAGCCGCTACGAGCAGTACTTC. This sequence encodes CSVLPTSRYEQYF.